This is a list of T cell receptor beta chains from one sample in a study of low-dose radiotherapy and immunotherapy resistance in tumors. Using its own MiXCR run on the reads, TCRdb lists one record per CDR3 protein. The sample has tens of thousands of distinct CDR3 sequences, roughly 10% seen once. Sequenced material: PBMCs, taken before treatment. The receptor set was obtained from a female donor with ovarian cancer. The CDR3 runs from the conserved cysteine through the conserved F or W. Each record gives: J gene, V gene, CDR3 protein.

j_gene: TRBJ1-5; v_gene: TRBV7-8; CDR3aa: CASSLAQGDNSNQPQHF
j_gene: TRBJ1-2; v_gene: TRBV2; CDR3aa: CASRVTAGLYGYTF
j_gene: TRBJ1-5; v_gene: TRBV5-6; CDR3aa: CASSFWQERNQPQHF
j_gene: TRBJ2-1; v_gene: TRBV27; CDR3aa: CASSPLGGAAGNEQFF
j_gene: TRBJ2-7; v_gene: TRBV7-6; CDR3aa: CASSLQPGQVYF
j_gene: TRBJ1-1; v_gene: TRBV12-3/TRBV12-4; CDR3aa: CASSLRGGLGETEAFF
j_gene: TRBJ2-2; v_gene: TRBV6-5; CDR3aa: CASRLQENTGELFF
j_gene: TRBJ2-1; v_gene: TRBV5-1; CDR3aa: CASSLAGLSSYNEQFF
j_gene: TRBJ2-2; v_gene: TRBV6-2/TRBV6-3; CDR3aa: CASSEFSGELFFF
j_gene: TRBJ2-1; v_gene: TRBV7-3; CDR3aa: CASSLTLQGDEQFF
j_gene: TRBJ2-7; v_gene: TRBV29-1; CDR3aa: CSVSTQGRPYEQYF
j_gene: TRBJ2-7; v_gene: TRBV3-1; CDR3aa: CASEHSGGSTYEQYF
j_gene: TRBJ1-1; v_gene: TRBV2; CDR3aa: CASRRDTLDTEAFF
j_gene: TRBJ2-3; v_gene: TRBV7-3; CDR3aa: CASSLGLAGGRNTQYF
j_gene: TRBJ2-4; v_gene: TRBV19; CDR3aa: CASSMGQGSGPKGNIQYF